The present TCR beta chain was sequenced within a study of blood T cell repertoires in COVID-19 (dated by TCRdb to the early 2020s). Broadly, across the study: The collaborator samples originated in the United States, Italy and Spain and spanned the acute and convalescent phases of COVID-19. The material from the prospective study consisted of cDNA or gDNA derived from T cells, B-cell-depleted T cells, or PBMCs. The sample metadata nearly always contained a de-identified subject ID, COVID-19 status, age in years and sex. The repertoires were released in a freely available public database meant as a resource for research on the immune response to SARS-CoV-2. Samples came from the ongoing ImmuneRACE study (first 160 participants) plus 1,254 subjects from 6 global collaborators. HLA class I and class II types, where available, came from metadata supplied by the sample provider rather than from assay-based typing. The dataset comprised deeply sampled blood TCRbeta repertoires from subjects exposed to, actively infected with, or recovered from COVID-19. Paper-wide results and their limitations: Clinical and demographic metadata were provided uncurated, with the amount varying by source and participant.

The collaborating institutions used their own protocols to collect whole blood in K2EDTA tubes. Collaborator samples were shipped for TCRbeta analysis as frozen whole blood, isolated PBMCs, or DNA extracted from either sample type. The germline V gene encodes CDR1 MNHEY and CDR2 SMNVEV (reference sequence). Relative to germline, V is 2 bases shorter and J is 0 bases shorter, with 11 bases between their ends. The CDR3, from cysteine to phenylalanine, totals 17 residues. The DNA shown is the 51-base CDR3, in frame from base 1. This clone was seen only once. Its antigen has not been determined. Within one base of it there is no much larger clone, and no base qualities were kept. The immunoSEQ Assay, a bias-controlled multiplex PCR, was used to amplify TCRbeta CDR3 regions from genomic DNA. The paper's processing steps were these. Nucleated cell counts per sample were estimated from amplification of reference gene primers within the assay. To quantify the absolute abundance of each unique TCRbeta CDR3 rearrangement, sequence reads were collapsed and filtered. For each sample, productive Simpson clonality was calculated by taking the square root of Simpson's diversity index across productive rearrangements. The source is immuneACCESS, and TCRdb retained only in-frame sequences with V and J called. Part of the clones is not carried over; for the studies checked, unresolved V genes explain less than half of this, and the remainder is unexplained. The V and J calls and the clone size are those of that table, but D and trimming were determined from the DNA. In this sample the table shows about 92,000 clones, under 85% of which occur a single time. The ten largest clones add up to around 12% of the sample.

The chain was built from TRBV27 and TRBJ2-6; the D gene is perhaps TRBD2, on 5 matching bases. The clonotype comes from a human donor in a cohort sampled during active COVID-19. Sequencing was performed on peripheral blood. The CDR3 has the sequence CASSLREGFSGANVLTF. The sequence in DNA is TGTGCCAGCAGTTTAAGAGAGGGTTTCTCTGGGGCCAACGTCCTGACTTTC.